This T cell receptor (beta chain) was identified in a study of regulatory and conventional T cells in RAG deficiency listed by TCRdb under 2017. About the full investigation: High-throughput TCR beta sequencing was used to compare the repertoire diversity and composition of Treg, conventional CD4+ and CD8+ T cells between RAG-deficient patients and healthy controls.

Here is what the overall study found, with its caveats: Sorted CD25-high CD127-low cells from Omenn syndrome patients may represent peripherally activated cells rather than bona fide Treg cells. Some T-cell subset analyses were not performed for some subjects. All patient T-cell subsets had shorter CDR3 lengths; Omenn syndrome patients showed >85% Treg-Tconv repertoire overlap at nucleotide and amino acid level. Unique TCR beta sequences from Treg cells were about 100-fold fewer in Omenn syndrome and CID/AS patients than controls, versus 7.5 to 10-fold for other subsets. Compared with control T-cell subpopulations, the RAG-deficient patients had markedly lower Shannon entropy and higher Simpson indices.

The cysteine opens and the phenylalanine closes a CDR3 of 13 amino acids. Only the CDR3 part of the read is kept: 39 bases, read in frame from the first base. V ends up 3 bases short and J 5 bases short, with an unmatched junction base count of 4. The germline V gene (reference sequence) supplies CDR1 SEHNR and CDR2 FQNEAQ. A remark on this clone: Its antigen is still unknown. Base qualities are missing; no much larger clone stands one base away.

The library was made by the immunoSEQ multiplex PCR assay. Rearranged TCR beta chain products were amplified from the genomic DNA of sorted T-cell subsets and were then sequenced. Regarding the original processing steps: Shannon entropy and Simpson indices were used to measure the diversity of productive TCR beta rearrangements in each repertoire. Clonal expansion was assessed using the summed frequency of the 100 most abundant productive TCR beta clonotypes among total reads. The TRB repertoires were evaluated with a self-reactivity index based on amino acid usage at CDR3beta positions 6 and 7. Two-way ANOVA was used for repertoire analyses, while Student t or Mann-Whitney tests were used for flow cytometric analyses. In TCRdb, the immuneACCESS table is reduced to in-frame sequences with V and J assigned. These tables do not hold every clone; where another copy was compared, an unresolved V gene accounts for under half, and the others remain unexplained. The DNA gave D and trimming, while V, J and clone size come from that table. The sample table holds around 30,000 clones, of which over 90% were seen once. The ten biggest clones cover approximately 0.18% of the sample.

Before genomic DNA extraction, conventional CD4+ T cells were purified from blood as CD25-low CD127-high cells. For repertoire analyses, the comparison group consisted of roughly eight healthy control donors. This sample also appeared in a second study, on regulatory T cells. From that second study: The multiplex PCR relied on 52 forward TRBV primers and 13 reverse TRBJ primers, and amplification bias was corrected through assay-based and computational methods. Repertoires from patients had restricted unique TRB V-J pairs and skewed V and J gene usage, with the strongest effect in regulatory T cells. Between CD3G-deficient patients and healthy controls, the study compared T-cell receptor beta repertoires in sorted regulatory T cells, conventional CD4+ T cells and CD8+ T cells. Peripheral blood mononuclear cells were isolated by Ficoll density separation. Rearranged TRB loci were amplified from genomic DNA by multiplex PCR within the immunoSEQ assay. TRB amplicons were sequenced using an Illumina HiSeq platform. Raw sequences were error-filtered and aligned to reference gene sequences by custom algorithms, then analyzed with the immunoSEQ online tools. Frequencies of productive and nonproductive TRB rearrangements were evaluated among both unique and total sequences. For group comparisons, t tests, Mann-Whitney tests or two-way ANOVA were performed in Prism software.

The TCR was taken from a human donor in good health. Material: CD25- CD4+ T cells sorted from blood. The V and J genes are TRBV7-9 and TRBJ2-7; TRBD1 fits 7 bases in the junction. The CDR3: CASSFGDRDEQYF. DNA sequence: TGTGCCAGCAGCTTTGGGGACAGAGACGAGCAGTACTTC.